This T cell receptor (beta chain) was sequenced for a study of Ad26.COV2.S vaccination and SARS-CoV-2 variants. Trimming took 2 bases from V and 7 from J; bases not matched to a gene: 11. The CDR3 length is 16 residues. Looked up from germline, CDR1 is SGHTA and CDR2 is FQGNSA. Specified treatment: some 20 received Ad26.COV2.S at low or high dose, single or two shots; about 5 received placebo; per-sample allocation not given. The investigators took samples on day 63 after the first vaccine or placebo injection. TCRdb keeps only in-frame clones here, not all; method: immunoSEQ multiplex PCR. Among hundreds of thousands of clones listed, roughly 90% were seen once.

This TCR came from a person aged 18-60 years who received the Ad26.COV2.S COVID-19 vaccine or a placebo. The J gene is TRBJ1-2, the V gene TRBV7-2, with 9 bases fitting TRBD1. Sequenced here: peripheral blood, sampled in a trial of Ad26.COV2.S vaccine versus placebo. CDR3 region: CASSLFFGQGLRGYTF. As DNA, the CDR3 is TGTGCCAGCAGCTTATTTTTCGGACAGGGGCTTCGTGGCTACACCTTC.